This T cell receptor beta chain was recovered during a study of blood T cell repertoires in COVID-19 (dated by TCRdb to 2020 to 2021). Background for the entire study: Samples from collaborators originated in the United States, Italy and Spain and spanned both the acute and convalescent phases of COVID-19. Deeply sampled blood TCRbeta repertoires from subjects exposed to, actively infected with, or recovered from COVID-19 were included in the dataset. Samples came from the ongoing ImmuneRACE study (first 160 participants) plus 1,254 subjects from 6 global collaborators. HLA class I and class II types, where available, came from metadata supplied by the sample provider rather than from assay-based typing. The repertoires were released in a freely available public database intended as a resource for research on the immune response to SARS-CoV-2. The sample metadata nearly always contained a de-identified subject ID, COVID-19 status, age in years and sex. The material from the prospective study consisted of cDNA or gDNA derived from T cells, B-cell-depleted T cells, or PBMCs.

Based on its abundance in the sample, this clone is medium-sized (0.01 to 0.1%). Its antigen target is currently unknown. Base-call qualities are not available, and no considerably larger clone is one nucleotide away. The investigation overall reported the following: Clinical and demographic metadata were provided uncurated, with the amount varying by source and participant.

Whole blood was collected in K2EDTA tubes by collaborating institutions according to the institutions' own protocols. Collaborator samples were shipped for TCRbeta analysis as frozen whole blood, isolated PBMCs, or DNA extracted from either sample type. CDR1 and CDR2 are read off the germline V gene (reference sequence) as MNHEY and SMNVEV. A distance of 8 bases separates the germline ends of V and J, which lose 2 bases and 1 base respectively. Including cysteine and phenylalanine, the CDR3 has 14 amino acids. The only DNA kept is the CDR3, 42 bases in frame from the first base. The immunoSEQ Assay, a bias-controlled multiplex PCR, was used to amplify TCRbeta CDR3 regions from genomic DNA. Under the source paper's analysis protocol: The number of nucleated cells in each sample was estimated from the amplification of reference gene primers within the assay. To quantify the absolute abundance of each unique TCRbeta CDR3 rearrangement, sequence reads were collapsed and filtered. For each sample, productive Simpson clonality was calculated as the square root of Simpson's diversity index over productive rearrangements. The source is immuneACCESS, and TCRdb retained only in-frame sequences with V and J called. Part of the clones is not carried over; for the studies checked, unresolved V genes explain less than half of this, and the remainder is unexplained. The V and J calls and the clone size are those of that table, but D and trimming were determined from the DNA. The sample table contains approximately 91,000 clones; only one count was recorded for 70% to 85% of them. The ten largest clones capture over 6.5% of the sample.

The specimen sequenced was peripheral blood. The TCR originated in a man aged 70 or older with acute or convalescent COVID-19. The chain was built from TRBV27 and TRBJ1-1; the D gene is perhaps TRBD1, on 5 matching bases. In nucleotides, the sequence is TGTGCCAGCAGTTTAAGCGGGGCGAACACTGAAGCTTTCTTT. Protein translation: CASSLSGANTEAFF.